This is a list of T cell receptor beta chains from one sample in a study of T cell changes during pregnancy in multiple sclerosis. Libraries were prepared by immunoSEQ multiplex PCR; TCRdb keeps only in-frame clonotypes and omits some of them. The sample records some 49,000 clones, 95% being singletons. Specimen: CD8+ T cells from peripheral blood mononuclear cells, collected in the first trimester of pregnancy. The receptors here all came from a female donor with multiple sclerosis, enrolled in a pregnancy study. Each CDR3 is given with its conserved first and last residue. D genes are given only for firm matches. Expanded clones get a size class; other rows say once, few or many, or leave the size out.

d_call: -; clone_size: -; j_call: TRBJ2-7; v_call: TRBV7-6; cdr3_nt: TGTGCCAGCAGCCTGGACAGTTCCTACGAGCAGTACTTC; cdr3_aa: CASSLDSSYEQYF
d_call: -; clone_size: -; j_call: TRBJ1-1; v_call: TRBV27; cdr3_nt: TGTGCCAGCAGTTTCTACGTGAACACTGAAGCTTTCTTT; cdr3_aa: CASSFYVNTEAFF
d_call: -; clone_size: once; j_call: TRBJ2-7; v_call: TRBV27; cdr3_nt: TGTGCCAGCAGTGTAGGACAATCCGCCTACGAGCAGTACTTC; cdr3_aa: CASSVGQSAYEQYF
d_call: -; clone_size: -; j_call: TRBJ1-2; v_call: TRBV14; cdr3_nt: TGTGCCAGCAGCCCGTTTAGCGGGGGGCCCTATGGCTACACCTTC; cdr3_aa: CASSPFSGGPYGYTF
d_call: TRBD1; clone_size: -; j_call: TRBJ2-1; v_call: TRBV27; cdr3_nt: TGTGCCAGCAGTCCCGGGACAGGATACTACAATGAGCAGTTCTTC; cdr3_aa: CASSPGTGYYNEQFF
d_call: -; clone_size: -; j_call: TRBJ1-2; v_call: TRBV7-8; cdr3_nt: TGTGCCAGCAGTCAAGGGCGGGGCCGAGGTTCTGATGGCTACACCTTC; cdr3_aa: CASSQGRGRGSDGYTF
d_call: -; clone_size: once; j_call: TRBJ1-1; v_call: TRBV5-6; cdr3_nt: TGTGCCAGCAGCTTCCCCGGGGAGTGGACCGTCACTGAAGCTTTCTTT; cdr3_aa: CASSFPGEWTVTEAFF
d_call: TRBD2; clone_size: -; j_call: TRBJ2-1; v_call: TRBV4-2; cdr3_nt: TGTGCCAGCAGCCAAGAGCCTAGCGGGAGAAATGAGCAGTTCTTC; cdr3_aa: CASSQEPSGRNEQFF
d_call: -; clone_size: -; j_call: TRBJ1-1; v_call: TRBV27; cdr3_nt: TGTGCCAGCACTTTCCGGGGTGAAGCTTTCTTT; cdr3_aa: CASTFRGEAFF
d_call: -; clone_size: -; j_call: TRBJ1-2; v_call: TRBV4-3; cdr3_nt: TGCGCCAGCAGCCAAGCTCACGGTTCTTATGGCTACACCTTC; cdr3_aa: CASSQAHGSYGYTF
d_call: TRBD1; clone_size: once; j_call: TRBJ1-4; v_call: TRBV7-9; cdr3_nt: TGTGCCAGCAGCTCGACAGGGGAGGCTGAAAAACTGTTTTTT; cdr3_aa: CASSSTGEAEKLFF
d_call: TRBD1; clone_size: once; j_call: TRBJ1-1; v_call: TRBV4-1; cdr3_nt: TGCGCCAGCAGGGACAGGGGGCAAGGGGTGAACACTGAAGCTTTCTTT; cdr3_aa: CASRDRGQGVNTEAFF
d_call: TRBD1; clone_size: -; j_call: TRBJ2-7; v_call: TRBV28; cdr3_nt: TGTGCCACAGCCGGGACAGGTCCTTACGAGCAGTACTTC; cdr3_aa: CATAGTGPYEQYF
d_call: -; clone_size: -; j_call: TRBJ1-1; v_call: TRBV7-6; cdr3_nt: TGTGCCAGCAGCTTAGGAGGGGGGGACACTGAAGCTTTCTTT; cdr3_aa: CASSLGGGDTEAFF
d_call: -; clone_size: -; j_call: TRBJ2-2; v_call: TRBV7-2; cdr3_nt: TGTGCCAGCAGCTCCCAGAGAGGGACCGGGGAGCTGTTTTTT; cdr3_aa: CASSSQRGTGELFF
d_call: TRBD2; clone_size: once; j_call: TRBJ2-7; v_call: TRBV27; cdr3_nt: TGTGCCAGCAGCCCCACAGGGGGACTAGCGGGAAGGAGCTCCTACGAGCAGTACTTC; cdr3_aa: CASSPTGGLAGRSSYEQYF
d_call: TRBD2; clone_size: -; j_call: TRBJ2-3; v_call: TRBV4-3; cdr3_nt: TGCGCCAGCAGCCAAGGTAGCGGGAACACAGATACGCAGTATTTT; cdr3_aa: CASSQGSGNTDTQYF
d_call: -; clone_size: once; j_call: TRBJ2-7; v_call: TRBV27; cdr3_nt: TGTGCCAGCAGTGGACGGACGGGAGTCTCCTACGAGCAGTACTTC; cdr3_aa: CASSGRTGVSYEQYF
d_call: TRBD1; clone_size: -; j_call: TRBJ2-1; v_call: TRBV27; cdr3_nt: TGTGCCAGCAGTAGAACAGGGGGCTCCTACAATGAGCAGTTCTTC; cdr3_aa: CASSRTGGSYNEQFF
d_call: -; clone_size: -; j_call: TRBJ1-1; v_call: TRBV7-3; cdr3_nt: TGTGCCAGCAGTTTAGCTGACAGGACGGGCACTGAAGCTTTCTTT; cdr3_aa: CASSLADRTGTEAFF
d_call: TRBD1; clone_size: once; j_call: TRBJ2-7; v_call: TRBV27; cdr3_nt: TGTGCCAGCAGAATAGCCGGGACAGGAACCTACGAGCAGTACTTC; cdr3_aa: CASRIAGTGTYEQYF
d_call: TRBD1; clone_size: -; j_call: TRBJ2-7; v_call: TRBV28; cdr3_nt: TGTGCCAGCACCCCCACAGGGGCGAGCTCCTACGAGCAGTACTTC; cdr3_aa: CASTPTGASSYEQYF
d_call: -; clone_size: -; j_call: TRBJ1-1; v_call: TRBV21-1; cdr3_nt: TGTGCCAGCAGCAAACTGCACAGGCGCTTAACTGAAGCTTTCTTT; cdr3_aa: CASSKLHRRLTEAFF
d_call: -; clone_size: -; j_call: TRBJ2-7; v_call: TRBV27; cdr3_nt: TGTGCCAGCAAGGGGGGGAGGGCCCGGGAGCAGTACTTC; cdr3_aa: CASKGGRAREQYF
d_call: -; clone_size: -; j_call: TRBJ2-2; v_call: TRBV7-9; cdr3_nt: TGTGCCAGCAGCTCCACCGGGACTCCGAACACCGGGGAGCTGTTTTTT; cdr3_aa: CASSSTGTPNTGELFF
d_call: -; clone_size: -; j_call: TRBJ1-2; v_call: TRBV13; cdr3_nt: TGTGCCAGCAGCACCCAAAATCTTCGGACGGGAGGCTACACCTTC; cdr3_aa: CASSTQNLRTGGYTF
d_call: TRBD1; clone_size: -; j_call: TRBJ1-4; v_call: TRBV15; cdr3_nt: TGCGTCACCAAGGGGACAGAATCTAATGAAAAACTGTTTTTT; cdr3_aa: CVTKGTESNEKLFF